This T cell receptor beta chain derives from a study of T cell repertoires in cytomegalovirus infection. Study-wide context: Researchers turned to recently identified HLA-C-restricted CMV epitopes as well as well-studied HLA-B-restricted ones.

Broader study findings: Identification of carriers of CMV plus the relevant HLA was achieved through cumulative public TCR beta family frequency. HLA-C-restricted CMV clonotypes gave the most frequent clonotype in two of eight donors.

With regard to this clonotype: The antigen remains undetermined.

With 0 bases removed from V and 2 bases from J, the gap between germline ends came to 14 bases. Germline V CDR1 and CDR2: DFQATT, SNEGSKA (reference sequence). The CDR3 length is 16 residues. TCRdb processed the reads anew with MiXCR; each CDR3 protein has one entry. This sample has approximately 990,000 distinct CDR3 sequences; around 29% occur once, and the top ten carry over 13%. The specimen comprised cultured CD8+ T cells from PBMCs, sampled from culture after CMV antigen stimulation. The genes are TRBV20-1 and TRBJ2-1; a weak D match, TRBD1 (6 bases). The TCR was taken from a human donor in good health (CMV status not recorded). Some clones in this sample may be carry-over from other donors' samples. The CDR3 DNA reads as TGCAGTGCTAGAGATGGGCAGGGGACAACCTACAATGAGCAGTTCTTC. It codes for CSARDGQGTTYNEQFF.